The 29 T cell receptor beta chains below all came from one sample that was sequenced in a study of long-term antiretroviral therapy in people with HIV. Runs used v3.0 of the immunoSEQ assay and were done at survey level. Assay: immunoSEQ multiplex PCR; the TCRdb copy retains only in-frame clones and omits some. Of under 20,000 clones in the sample, roughly 80% were seen once. The input for sequencing was unsorted PBMCs, taken less than 2.2 years before starting antiretroviral therapy. Receptors originate from a man aged 25 to 45 with HIV.

V and J are TRBV28 and TRBJ2-7; the match to TRBD2 covers 8 bases. J gave up 6 bases and V 6 bases, and 10 bases lay outside the gene matches. This CDR3 is 14 amino acids long. Germline assignment: CDR1 MDHEN and CDR2 SYDVKM. The CDR3 sequence: CASSGAGALSEQYF. The DNA of the CDR3 is TGTGCCAGCAGCGGAGCGGGAGCGTTGTCCGAGCAGTACTTC.

By share, this clone counts as medium-sized (0.01 to 0.1%). V is TRBV7-9 and J is TRBJ2-2, with a weak D call TRBD2 (6 bases). CDR3 size: 16 residues. The germline V gene encodes CDR1 SEHNR and CDR2 FQNEAQ (reference sequence). Deletions cut 3 bases from V and 2 bases from J, with 13 bases between. This chain's CDR3 is CASSLEGGDNTGELFF. CDR3 sequence (DNA): TGTGCCAGCAGCTTGGAAGGCGGGGATAACACCGGGGAGCTGTTTTTT.

V usage is TRBV6-4 and J usage is TRBJ1-5, with 8 bases lining up with TRBD1. This CDR3 contains 14 residues. With V trimmed by 5 bases and J by 2 bases, 2 bases remained unmatched. Germline assignment: CDR1 MRHNA and CDR2 SNTAGT. The CDR3 spells CASSTTGGNQPQHF. For the CDR3, the DNA is TGTGCCAGCAGTACGACAGGGGGCAATCAGCCCCAGCATTTT.

The chain employs TRBV5-1 and TRBJ2-5; 8 nucleotides match TRBD2. Trimming took 1 base from V and 5 from J; bases not matched to a gene: 7. The length of the CDR3 is 15 residues. Germline V gene lookup returns CDR1 SGHRS and CDR2 YFSETQ. Here the CDR3 reads CASSLSGGVVETQYF. The CDR3 DNA sequence: TGCGCCAGCAGCTTGAGCGGGGGAGTGGTCGAGACCCAGTACTTC.

V and J are TRBV27 and TRBJ2-2, with D perhaps TRBD2 (6 bases). Germline CDR1 and CDR2: MNHEY and SMNVEV (reference sequence). The CDR3 has 16 residues. The germline V and J ends were trimmed by 3 bases and 4 bases, with 15 bases remaining between them. Here the CDR3 DNA reads TGTGCCAGCAGTTTCGGGACCTCGCGGGGCACCGGGGAGCTGTTTTTT. Translating it yields CASSFGTSRGTGELFF.

The genes are TRBV6-5 and TRBJ1-1; D gene uncertain. CDR1 is MNHEY and CDR2 is SVGAGI in the germline V gene. This CDR3 contains 11 residues. V was cut by 8 bases and J by 0 bases, with 4 bases left in between. DNA for the CDR3: TGTGCCAGCGGCATGAACACTGAAGCTTTCTTT. Its protein is CASGMNTEAFF.

This chain connects TRBV5-8 to TRBJ2-7; tentatively, D is TRBD1 (6 bases). Germline CDR1 and CDR2: SGHTS and YDEGEE. This CDR3 contains 12 residues. The ends were cut back, 5 bases at V and 4 bases at J, with 10 bases in the middle. CDR3 loop: CASRQQGYEQYF. In nucleotides, the CDR3 is TGTGCCAGCAGACAACAGGGTTACGAGCAGTACTTC.

The V gene is TRBV30, the J gene TRBJ1-3; no clear D gene. The CDR3 is 17 amino acids. Germline CDR1 is GTSNPN and CDR2 is SVGIG (reference sequence). V lost 1 base to trimming and J lost 1 base, with 17 bases between them. CDR3 sequence: CAWSAPREVESGNTIYF. The CDR3 DNA follows: TGTGCCTGGAGTGCCCCGAGGGAGGTCGAATCTGGAAACACCATATATTTT.

The V gene is TRBV27, the J gene TRBJ1-1; D call uncertain. V lost 8 bases and J lost 0, with 19 bases in between. In germline, CDR1 is MNHEY, CDR2 SMNVEV (reference sequence). The CDR3 is 16 residues long. The chain's CDR3 is CASWESFGGMNTEAFF. The CDR3 nucleotides read TGTGCCAGCTGGGAGTCGTTCGGAGGTATGAACACTGAAGCTTTCTTT.

This clone turned up a few times. J is TRBJ2-7 and V is TRBV11-2; the D gene could be TRBD1 or TRBD2 (5 bases each). There are 13 residues in the CDR3. CDR1 is SGHAT, CDR2 FQNNGV, per germline. Trimming stripped 3 bases from V and 6 bases from J, with 12 bases between. The CDR3 sequence is CASSFGAQGEQYF. The CDR3 region has the DNA TGTGCCAGCAGCTTCGGGGCCCAGGGCGAGCAGTACTTC.

The V call is TRBV6-1, the J call TRBJ2-3; D gene unclear. This CDR3 contains 11 residues. Per germline, CDR1 MNHNS and CDR2 SASEGT. V was cut by 5 bases and J by 6 bases, with 6 bases left in between. The CDR3 nucleotides are TGTGCCAGCAGTCTCCAGGATACGCAGTATTTT. Translation: CASSLQDTQYF.

The chain recombines TRBV27 with TRBJ2-7; maybe TRBD1 (5 bases). The CDR3 loop spans 12 amino acids. V gave up 6 bases and J gave up 4 bases, with 10 bases separating them. The germline V gene encodes CDR1 MNHEY and CDR2 SMNVEV (reference sequence). CDR3 sequence (DNA): TGTGCCAGCAGGACAGCTCAGTACGAGCAGTACTTC. Translation: CASRTAQYEQYF.

A note on this clone: Germline and junction disagree at one end, which may indicate a read error. This chain joins TRBV7-2 and TRBJ2-4; D unresolved. Looked up from germline, CDR1 is SGHTA and CDR2 is FQGNSA. The CDR3 extends over 13 amino acids. CDR3 coding DNA: TGTGCCAGCAGCTTAGTTGTTGGCAGTATTCACGACTTC. This sequence encodes CASSLVVGSIHDF. The full variable domain, rest sourced from reference TRBV7-2 and TRBJ2-4, is GAGVSQSPSNKVTEKGKDVELRCDPISGHTALYWYRQSLGQGLEFLIYFQGNSAPDKSGLPSDRFSAERTGGSVSTLTIQRTQQEDSAVYLCASSLVVGSIHDFGAGTRLSVL.

This chain links TRBV12-5 with TRBJ2-6; D unresolved. The CDR3 covers 20 residues. The germline V and J ends were trimmed by 5 bases and 0 bases, with 23 bases remaining between them. CDR1 is LGHNT and CDR2 is FRNRAP in the germline V gene. The CDR3 bases are TGTGCTAGTGGTCCACCCCTTATTAGCTGGCACTACTCTGGGGCCAACGTCCTGACTTTC. Translated, it gives CASGPPLISWHYSGANVLTF.

V gene TRBV18 combines with J gene TRBJ2-7; D gene ambiguous. Germline V gene sequence: CDR1 KGHSH, CDR2 LQKENI. This CDR3 has 15 amino acids. The V end lost 5 bases, the J end lost 3 bases, and 17 bases lay between the germline ends. The DNA of the CDR3 is TGTGCCAGCTCATCCCGGGCCTCGAAGAACTACGAGCAGTACTTC. Its protein is CASSSRASKNYEQYF.

This clone was observed a few times. In DNA, the CDR3 is TGTGCCAGCAGCTTTGGTGGGCAGGGCCTTCAGCCCCAGCATTTT. Protein product: CASSFGGQGLQPQHF. The rearrangement uses TRBV7-2 and TRBJ1-5; D is perhaps TRBD1 (5 bases). V lost 3 bases and J lost 6, with 15 bases in between. The CDR3 consists of 15 residues. Germline CDR1 reads SGHTA; CDR2 reads FQGNSA. Filled out from reference TRBV7-2 and TRBJ1-5, the complete variable domain reads GAGVSQSPSNKVTEKGKDVELRCDPISGHTALYWYRQSLGQGLEFLIYFQGNSAPDKSGLPSDRFSAERTGGSVSTLTIQRTQQEDSAVYLCASSFGGQGLQPQHFGDGTRLSIL.

A single count supports this clone. The genes are TRBV28 and TRBJ2-3; D is unresolved. With 5 bases removed from V and 2 bases from J, the gap between germline ends came to 14 bases. The CDR3 has 15 amino acids. Germline V CDR1 and CDR2: MDHEN, SYDVKM. The CDR3 is CASSSSGPNTDTQYF. CDR3 sequence (DNA): TGTGCCAGCAGTAGTAGTGGCCCGAACACAGATACGCAGTATTTT.

The table lists this clone with a few counts. The J gene is TRBJ2-1, the V gene TRBV7-6; 7 nucleotides line up with TRBD1. The junction had 2 bases not matched to a gene; V was cut back by 5 bases and J by 4 bases. Germline V gene sequence: CDR1 SGHVS, CDR2 FNYEAQ. The CDR3 totals 13 residues. The CDR3 sequence: CASSARGYNEQFF. Here the CDR3 DNA reads TGTGCCAGCAGCGCCAGGGGGTACAATGAGCAGTTCTTC.

This clone has only one observation. The CDR3 DNA sequence: TGTGCCAGCAAGACAGGGCTGGGAGCTTTCTTT. It specifies CASKTGLGAFF. The gene calls are TRBV6-1 and TRBJ1-1, with 7 bases that match TRBD1. The trim removed 7 bases at V and 10 bases at J, leaving 6 bases unmatched. The germline gives CDR1 MNHNS, CDR2 SASEGT. The CDR3 has 11 amino acids.

This clone was observed a handful of times. This chain links TRBV7-2 with TRBJ2-4; TRBD1 matches at 9 bases. This CDR3 region has 14 residues. From germline, CDR1 is SGHTA and CDR2 FQGNSA. V trimming: 8 bases; J trimming: 4 bases; junction bases outside the gene matches: 6. CDR3 coding DNA: TGTGCCAGCGGTACGACAGGGGGTAAAAACATTCAGTACTTC. It is translated as CASGTTGGKNIQYF.

The rearrangement links TRBV30 to TRBJ1-1, with D uncertain. CDR3 size: 11 residues. V was shortened by 6 bases and J by 5 bases, with 10 bases between the two germline ends. In germline, CDR1 is GTSNPN, CDR2 SVGIG (reference sequence). For the CDR3, the DNA is TGTGCCTGTACCCTACGGACTGAAGCTTTCTTT. Translated: CACTLRTEAFF.

V and J are TRBV6-1 and TRBJ1-5; maybe TRBD1 (6 bases). Per the germline V gene, CDR1 is MNHNS and CDR2 is SASEGT. CDR3 length equals 14 residues. V was cut by 8 bases and J by 2 bases, with 13 bases left in between. This CDR3 reads CASESGDGNQPQHF. The CDR3 coding sequence is TGTGCCAGCGAGTCAGGGGACGGCAATCAGCCCCAGCATTTT.

V is TRBV6-1 and J is TRBJ1-1; TRBD1 might be the D (5 bases). V lost 11 bases, J lost 0 bases, and 16 bases lay in between. The length of the CDR3 is 14 residues. Germline CDR1 reads MNHNS; CDR2 reads SASEGT. CDR3 coding DNA: TGTGCCGGTGCTGGGGCGGGAATGAACACTGAAGCTTTCTTT. As protein: CAGAGAGMNTEAFF.

V is TRBV9 and J is TRBJ1-5; D perhaps matches TRBD1 (6 bases). Trimming took off 4 bases at V and 5 bases at J, with 16 bases between the two ends. The V gene's germline CDR1 is SGDLS and CDR2 YYNGEE. This CDR3 is 15 amino acids long. CDR3 loop: CASSSSGGLDQPQHF. CDR3 DNA: TGTGCCAGCAGCTCTAGCGGGGGGCTGGATCAGCCCCAGCATTTT.

This chain links TRBV11-2 with TRBJ2-2; TRBD2 matches 9 bases. The length of the CDR3 is 16 residues. V lost 2 bases and J lost 5; bases outside the gene matches: 6. Germline CDR1 reads SGHAT; CDR2 reads FQNNGV. CDR3 amino acids: CASSLPPSGTTGELFF. For the CDR3, the DNA is TGTGCCAGCAGCTTACCTCCTAGCGGGACAACCGGGGAGCTGTTTTTT. The full variable domain, completed using reference TRBV11-2 and TRBJ2-2, is EAGVAQSPRYKIIEKRQSVAFWCNPISGHATLYWYQQILGQGPKLLIQFQNNGVVDDSQLPKDRFSAERLKGVDSTLKIQPAKLEDSAVYLCASSLPPSGTTGELFFGEGSRLTVL.

The V gene is TRBV28, the J gene TRBJ2-7; 9 nucleotides agree with TRBD2. V shed 3 bases and J 5 bases; nucleotides not matched to a gene: 14. The CDR3 sequence is 17 residues long. Germline assignment: CDR1 MDHEN and CDR2 SYDVKM. CDR3 bases: TGTGCCAGCAGTTTTGATAGCGGGAGAACCATTCGACACGAGCAGTACTTC. Translating it yields CASSFDSGRTIRHEQYF.

This chain uses TRBV6-6 with TRBJ2-7; a weak D match, TRBD1 (5 bases). The CDR3 covers 15 residues. The V and J ends lost 0 bases and 0 bases respectively, with 9 bases between them. Germline V gene data show CDR1 as MNHNY and CDR2 as SVGAGI (reference sequence). Here the CDR3 DNA reads TGTGCCAGCAGTTACTCGGACACCTACTCCTACGAGCAGTACTTC. As protein: CASSYSDTYSYEQYF.

The V and J genes are TRBV5-8 and TRBJ1-1, with 7 positions matching TRBD1. Germline V gene sequence: CDR1 SGHTS, CDR2 YDEGEE. This CDR3 contains 15 residues. V lost 4 bases and J lost 3; bases outside the gene matches: 9. The DNA of the CDR3 is TGTGCCAGCAGCCCAGCGACAGGGAGGGACACTGAAGCTTTCTTT. The encoded protein is CASSPATGRDTEAFF.

The chain links TRBV9 to TRBJ2-5; D may be TRBD1 (6 bases). CDR1 and CDR2 from the germline V gene are SGDLS and YYNGEE. V was trimmed by 0 bases and J by 4 bases, leaving 13 bases between them. The CDR3 runs 15 residues. The CDR3 loop reads CASSVGKQGPETQYF. CDR3 sequence (DNA): TGTGCCAGCAGCGTAGGAAAACAGGGTCCAGAGACCCAGTACTTC.